A selection of T cell receptor beta chains follows, all from one sample in a study of T cells expressing NK-cell markers. TCRdb reworked the 5' RACE reads into one entry per CDR3 protein, no DNA. The table gives 440,000 or so distinct CDR3 sequences; the top ten clones make up under 7.5% of it. Specimen: blood T cells: a sorted CD56 or NKG2C T cell subset, CD4+ or CD8+ T cells, or bulk PBMC T cells (not recorded which). The receptors come from a woman aged 18 to 75 in good health. The CDR3 runs from the conserved cysteine through the conserved F or W.

V gene,J gene,CDR3 protein
TRBV27,TRBJ1-3,CASGLTGLSGNTIYF
TRBV29-1,TRBJ2-1,CSVEGEANEQFF
TRBV5-1,TRBJ1-6,CASSLGDTNSPLHF
TRBV11-2,TRBJ2-3,CASSLGVGGRTDTQYF
TRBV7-8,TRBJ2-2,CASSLATLAGGTGELFF
TRBV24-1,TRBJ2-3,CATSGPGTSTDTQYF
TRBV20-1,TRBJ2-1,CSARDVTSGRDNEQFF
TRBV5-1,TRBJ1-1,CASSLASGTGGGTEAFF
TRBV7-2,TRBJ2-7,CASSSEGSSHEQYF
TRBV20-1,TRBJ1-5,CSAGDRGLNQPQHF
TRBV5-6,TRBJ1-6,CASSRWGAGVNSPLHF
TRBV11-2,TRBJ1-1,CASSPGGGVGTEAFF